Detailed here is one T cell receptor (beta chain). This specimen belongs to a study of blood T cell repertoires in COVID-19. Study background: PBMCs, B-cell-depleted T cells, or T cells provided the cDNA or gDNA that made up the material.

Methods used by the authors: By means of reference gene primer amplification, nucleated cell counts were estimated. Produced via immunoSEQ multiplex PCR; TCRdb's table is partial and in-frame only. The D gene and trimming were derived from the DNA, and the V and J assignments and clone size from that table. Seen here are approximately 50,000 clones, about three quarters observed once, and the top ten hold roughly 45%. The specimen sequenced was peripheral blood. The sequence derives from a man aged 65-85 years with active or convalescent COVID-19.

Here the CDR3 DNA reads TGTGCCAGCAGCTTAACCGGGGTCACAGATACGCAGTATTTT. Translating it yields CASSLTGVTDTQYF. The chain joins TRBV7-9 to TRBJ2-3; TRBD2 might be the D (5 bases). Deletions cut 2 bases from V and 2 bases from J, with 8 bases between. This CDR3 is 14 amino acids long. Germline V CDR1 and CDR2: SEHNR, FQNEAQ (reference sequence).